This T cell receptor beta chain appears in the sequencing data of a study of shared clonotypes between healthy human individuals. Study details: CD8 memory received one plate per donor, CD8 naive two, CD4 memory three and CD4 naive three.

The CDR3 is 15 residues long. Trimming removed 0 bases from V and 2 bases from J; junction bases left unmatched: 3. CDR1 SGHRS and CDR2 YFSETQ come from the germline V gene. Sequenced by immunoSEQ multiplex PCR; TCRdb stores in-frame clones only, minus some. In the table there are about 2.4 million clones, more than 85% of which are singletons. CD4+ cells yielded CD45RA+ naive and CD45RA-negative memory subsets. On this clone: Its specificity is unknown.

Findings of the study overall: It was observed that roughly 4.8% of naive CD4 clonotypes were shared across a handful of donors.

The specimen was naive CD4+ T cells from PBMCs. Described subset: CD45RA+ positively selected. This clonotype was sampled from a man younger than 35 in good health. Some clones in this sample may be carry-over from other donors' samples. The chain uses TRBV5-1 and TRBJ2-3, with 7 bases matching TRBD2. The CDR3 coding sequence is TGCGCCAGCAGCTTGGGGAGCGGGAACACAGATACGCAGTATTTT. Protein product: CASSLGSGNTDTQYF.